The 25 T cell receptor beta chains presented below share a single source sample, sequenced in a study of T cell changes during pregnancy in multiple sclerosis. Repertoires were generated with immunoSEQ multiplex PCR, while TCRdb's copy carries only in-frame clones and drops some. The repertoire includes roughly 57,000 clones, 89% of them detected once, and 2% to 3% sits in the top ten. Here the sequenced sample was peripheral blood, taken in the first trimester of pregnancy. All receptors derive from a female donor with multiple sclerosis, enrolled in a pregnancy study.

The J gene is TRBJ2-7, the V gene TRBV5-4, with D maybe TRBD1 (9 bases). The CDR3 sequence is 16 residues long. Trimming removed 4 bases at V and 2 bases at J, with 19 bases between. Germline CDR1 and CDR2: SGHNT and YYREEE (reference sequence). The CDR3 loop reads CASSPTGGTGTYEQYF. CDR3 DNA sequence: TGTGCCAGCAGCCCGACGGGGGGGACAGGGACCTACGAGCAGTACTTC.

Remarks on this clone: Distinct nucleotide sequences in the sample also encode this CDR3. CDR3 coding DNA: TGTGCCAGCGGGGGACAGGGGGATAATTCACCCCTCCACTTT. It is translated as CASGGQGDNSPLHF. V gene TRBV25-1 combines with J gene TRBJ1-6; TRBD1 aligns across 11 bases. After removal of 8 bases from V and 5 bases from J, the junction contained 2 bases not matched to a gene. In germline, CDR1 is MGHDK, CDR2 SYGVNS. This CDR3 is 14 amino acids long.

This chain joins TRBV5-8 and TRBJ2-7, with D possibly matching TRBD2 (6 bases). Germline-derived CDR1 and CDR2 are SGHTS and YDEGEE. With 5 bases removed from V and 4 bases from J, the gap between germline ends came to 13 bases. CDR3 length: 13 amino acids. CDR3 loop: CASSPRETYEQYF. The DNA of the CDR3 is TGTGCCAGCAGTCCCCGGGAGACTTACGAGCAGTACTTC.

This clone was counted only a few times. In nucleotides, the CDR3 is TGTGCCAGCAGCTTAGTGCAAGGGGATCAGCCCCAGCATTTT. Translating it yields CASSLVQGDQPQHF. This chain links TRBV7-6 with TRBJ1-5, with TRBD1 as a possible D gene (5 bases). The V and J ends lost 1 base and 5 bases respectively, with 9 bases between them. The CDR3 consists of 14 residues. The germline gives CDR1 SGHVS, CDR2 FNYEAQ.

This chain uses TRBV25-1 with TRBJ2-4; D is unresolved. Germline lookup yields CDR1 MGHDK and CDR2 SYGVNS. The germline V and J ends were trimmed by 6 bases and 12 bases, with 15 bases remaining between them. The CDR3 is 12 amino acids. In DNA form, the CDR3 reads TGTGCCAGCAGCCCAGGTGATCCACCTCAGTACTTC. This translates into CASSPGDPPQYF. Using reference TRBV25-1 and TRBJ2-4 for the parts outside the CDR3, the full variable domain is EADIYQTPRYLVIGTGKKITLECSQTMGHDKMYWYQQDPGMELHLIHYSYGVNSTEKGDLSSESTVSRIRTEHFPLTLESARPSHTSQYLCASSPGDPPQYFGAGTRLSVL.

This clone was observed a few times. This sequence joins TRBV4-2 and TRBJ2-1; possibly TRBD1 for D (5 bases). V dropped 0 bases and J dropped 2 bases, with 11 bases sitting between them. Germline V lookup: CDR1 LGHNA, CDR2 YNFKEQ. There are 16 residues in the CDR3. The CDR3 DNA reads as TGTGCCAGCAGCCAAGACTGGGCAGGGACCTACAATGAGCAGTTCTTC. It specifies CASSQDWAGTYNEQFF.

The table lists this clone with a count of one. V is TRBV10-3 and J is TRBJ2-7; 8 bases map to TRBD1. The CDR3 has 15 amino acids. CDR1 is ENHRY, CDR2 SYGVKD, per germline. The trim removed 5 bases at V and 3 bases at J, leaving 9 bases unmatched. The CDR3 sequence: CAISPEQGENYEQYF. Here the CDR3 DNA reads TGTGCCATCAGTCCCGAACAGGGGGAGAACTACGAGCAGTACTTC.

The chain links TRBV5-4 to TRBJ2-1; 14 bases are shared with TRBD2. The CDR3 is 19 residues long. The germline V gene encodes CDR1 SGHNT and CDR2 YYREEE (reference sequence). The V segment lost 5 bases and the J segment 5 bases; nucleotides outside the gene matches: 15. CDR3 in DNA: TGTGCCAGCAGTTTTCCTTTGGGACTAGCGGGAGCTCGCCACAATGAGCAGTTCTTC. Translated: CASSFPLGLAGARHNEQFF.

The rearrangement joins TRBV2 to TRBJ2-7; 8 nucleotides agree with TRBD1. The CDR3 consists of 14 residues. With V trimmed by 5 bases and J by 0 bases, 3 bases remained unmatched. Germline CDR1 reads SNHLY; CDR2 reads FYNNEI. The CDR3 DNA follows: TGTGCCAGCAGTTGGGACAGGAGCTCCTACGAGCAGTACTTC. Translating gives CASSWDRSSYEQYF.

The chain carries TRBV10-1 and TRBJ2-7, with TRBD2 matching over 14 bases. The CDR3 totals 16 residues. Germline values: CDR1 WNHNN, CDR2 SYGVQD (reference sequence). After removal of 4 bases from V and 5 bases from J, the junction contained 7 bases not matched to a gene. In DNA form, the CDR3 reads TGCGCCAGCAGTGGTGGGATGACTAGCGGGAGGGACGAGCAGTACTTC. Amino acid sequence: CASSGGMTSGRDEQYF.

This sequence joins TRBV19 and TRBJ2-5, with a tentative D call TRBD1 (6 bases). CDR1 is LNHDA, CDR2 SQIVND, per germline (reference sequence). Between the trimmed V and J ends, which lost 5 bases and 5 bases, there was a span of 15 bases. The CDR3 is made up of 14 amino acids. CDR3 DNA: TGTGCCAGTAGTTCGGCAGGGGAGCTGGAGACCCAGTACTTC. Protein: CASSSAGELETQYF.

This rearrangement joins TRBV5-1 to TRBJ2-7; 9 bases fit TRBD1. CDR3 size: 14 residues. Per the germline V gene, CDR1 is SGHRS and CDR2 is YFSETQ. V dropped 3 bases and J dropped 4; count of bases not matched to a gene: 5. The CDR3 nucleotides read TGCGCCAGCAGCTGGACAGGGGTTGAGTACGAGCAGTACTTC. The encoded protein is CASSWTGVEYEQYF. The complete variable domain, with remaining parts taken from reference TRBV5-1 and TRBJ2-7, reads KAGVTQTPRYLIKTRGQQVTLSCSPISGHRSVSWYQQTPGQGLQFLFEYFSETQRNKGNFPGRFSGRQFSNSRSEMNVSTLELGDSALYLCASSWTGVEYEQYFGPGTRLTVT.

The rearrangement links TRBV19 to TRBJ2-3, with 14 bases matching TRBD2. The CDR3 has 16 residues. Germline V lookup: CDR1 LNHDA, CDR2 SQIVND (reference sequence). J was trimmed by 3 bases and V by 1 base; bases with no gene match: 0. CDR3 region: CASSIGLAGGTDTQYF. CDR3 in DNA: TGTGCCAGTAGTATAGGACTAGCGGGAGGGACAGATACGCAGTATTTT.

For the CDR3, the DNA is TGTGCCTGGAACAACCGGGACAGGCGTGTTGAGACCCAGTACTTC. Encoded protein: CAWNNRDRRVETQYF. This chain links TRBV30 with TRBJ2-5, with 8 bases identical to TRBD1. The CDR3 totals 15 residues. Trimming removed 4 bases from V and 5 bases from J; junction bases left unmatched: 12. Germline CDR1 GTSNPN, CDR2 SVGIG (reference sequence).

This rearrangement joins TRBV9 to TRBJ2-2; no clear D. The CDR3 contains 13 residues. CDR1 is SGDLS, CDR2 YYNGEE, per germline. The V end lost 0 bases, the J end lost 5 bases, and 5 bases lay between the germline ends. The CDR3 sequence: CASSVARTGELFF. The CDR3 coding sequence is TGTGCCAGCAGCGTAGCCCGGACCGGGGAGCTGTTTTTT. Full variable domain (missing parts from reference TRBV9 and TRBJ2-2): DSGVTQTPKHLITATGQRVTLRCSPRSGDLSVYWYQQSLDQGLQFLIQYYNGEERAKGNILERFSAQQFPDLHSELNLSSLELGDSALYFCASSVARTGELFFGEGSRLTVL.

The chain combines TRBV10-2 with TRBJ1-3; no definite D call. Germline-derived CDR1 and CDR2 are WSHSY and SAAADI. The CDR3 loop spans 14 amino acids. V lost 0 bases, J lost 0 bases, and 3 bases lay in between. The CDR3, as DNA: TGCGCCAGCAGTGAGTCCAGCTCTGGAAACACCATATATTTT. Its translation: CASSESSSGNTIYF.

The chain has TRBV10-3 and TRBJ1-2; perhaps TRBD1 as D (5 bases). The CDR3 loop spans 13 amino acids. Germline CDR1 ENHRY, CDR2 SYGVKD. Trimming took off 6 bases at V and 3 bases at J, with 11 bases between the two ends. CDR3 sequence: CAISGRGDYGYTF. In DNA form, the CDR3 reads TGTGCCATCAGCGGCCGGGGGGACTATGGCTACACCTTC.

The rearrangement uses TRBV6-5 and TRBJ1-2; 9 bases line up with TRBD1. CDR1 MNHEY and CDR2 SVGAGI come from the germline V gene. The CDR3 has 14 residues. The V and J ends lost 5 bases and 6 bases, in that order; junction bases with no gene match: 7. The CDR3 sequence is CASSRTGVKNGYTF. The CDR3 nucleotides read TGTGCCAGCAGTCGGACAGGGGTTAAGAATGGCTACACCTTC.

The V call is TRBV2, the J call TRBJ1-5; TRBD1 matches at 9 bases. After removal of 6 bases from V and 1 base from J, the junction contained 7 bases not matched to a gene. Germline V lookup: CDR1 SNHLY, CDR2 FYNNEI. This CDR3 is 16 amino acids long. The CDR3 loop is CASSPQGAGSNQPQHF. The CDR3 coding sequence is TGTGCCAGCAGCCCACAGGGGGCAGGAAGCAATCAGCCCCAGCATTTT.

This chain joins TRBV7-9 and TRBJ1-2, with D tentatively TRBD1 (6 bases). From germline, CDR1 is SEHNR and CDR2 FQNEAQ (reference sequence). CDR3 length equals 17 residues. V gave up 2 bases and J gave up 0 bases, with 16 bases separating them. For the CDR3, the DNA is TGTGCCAGCAGCTTATCACTACGGGACACTTCTAACTATGGCTACACCTTC. Translated, it gives CASSLSLRDTSNYGYTF.

V is TRBV6-5 and J is TRBJ2-1; 10 positions match TRBD2. Germline V gives CDR1 MNHEY, CDR2 SVGAGI. The V and J ends lost 2 bases and 6 bases, in that order; junction bases with no gene match: 4. This CDR3 has 15 residues. CDR3 coding DNA: TGTGCCAGCAGTTACGGCCTAGCGGGAGTCAATGAGCAGTTCTTC. Its protein product is CASSYGLAGVNEQFF.

This chain uses TRBV5-6 with TRBJ1-3; D remains ambiguous. V gave up 4 bases and J gave up 4 bases, with 21 bases separating them. The CDR3 loop spans 17 amino acids. Germline V lookup: CDR1 SGHDT, CDR2 YYEEEE. The CDR3 loop is CASSPIPGARSGNTIYF. The CDR3 coding sequence is TGTGCCAGCAGCCCAATCCCGGGAGCCCGGTCGGGAAACACCATATATTTT.

The chain couples TRBV6-5 to TRBJ1-4; possible D gene TRBD1, 6 bases. V dropped 6 bases and J dropped 2 bases, with 10 bases sitting between them. Germline CDR1 and CDR2: MNHEY and SVGAGI. This CDR3 contains 14 residues. The CDR3: CASSTGSTNEKLFF. The CDR3 DNA is TGTGCCAGCAGCACAGGGTCCACTAATGAAAAACTGTTTTTT.

V and J are TRBV28 and TRBJ1-1, with a possible D match to TRBD1 (6 bases). Germline-derived CDR1 and CDR2 are MDHEN and SYDVKM. Trimming stripped 10 bases from V and 11 bases from J, with 26 bases between. This CDR3 spans 14 amino acids. The CDR3 DNA sequence: TGTGCCACCCACGTTTCCGGGGGAGGGGGGAATGCTTTCTTT. It codes for CATHVSGGGGNAFF.

Here the CDR3 DNA reads TGTGCCAGCAGCGAACAGGGGGCGCAAGGCTACACCTTC. Its translation: CASSEQGAQGYTF. This chain uses TRBV6-5 with TRBJ1-2; 9 bases match TRBD1. CDR1 MNHEY and CDR2 SVGAGI come from the germline V gene. The V segment lost 6 bases and the J segment 8 bases; nucleotides outside the gene matches: 7. This CDR3 region has 13 residues.